The 25 T cell receptor beta chains reported below all come from one sample, sequenced in a study of cytomegalovirus exposure and HLA in healthy donors. PCR amplification relied on 60 Vbeta primers (plus 13 Jbeta primers). Libraries were prepared by immunoSEQ multiplex PCR; TCRdb keeps only in-frame clonotypes and omits some of them. Of about 200,000 clones in the sample, around 75% were seen once. Sequencing was done on a sample of PBMCs. The receptors stem from a woman aged 25 to 39 in good health and CMV-seronegative.

The rearrangement uses TRBV10-3 and TRBJ1-4; no reliable D call. Germline values: CDR1 ENHRY, CDR2 SYGVKD. V lost 4 bases and J 7 bases, leaving 13 bases between the germline ends. This CDR3 is 14 amino acids long. The CDR3 DNA sequence: TGTGCCATCAGTGGGGGTAGGGAGAGTGAAAAACTGTTTTTT. Protein: CAISGGRESEKLFF.

The V and J genes are TRBV5-4 and TRBJ2-7; D might be TRBD1 (5 bases). The germline V gene encodes CDR1 SGHNT and CDR2 YYREEE (reference sequence). This CDR3 comprises 15 residues. V shed 3 bases and J shed 3 bases, with 16 bases lying between them. The chain's CDR3 is CASSSRNRLNYEQYF. The CDR3 DNA sequence: TGTGCCAGCAGCTCACGTAACAGGTTGAACTACGAGCAGTACTTC.

The chain is built from TRBV4-1 and TRBJ1-4; D may be TRBD1 (5 bases). The V end lost 4 bases, the J end lost 8 bases, and 20 bases lay between the germline ends. CDR3 size: 16 residues. Germline CDR1 is MGHRA and CDR2 is YSYEKL. The CDR3 reads CASSPREGADWEKLFF. For the CDR3, the DNA is TGCGCCAGCAGCCCAAGGGAAGGGGCTGACTGGGAAAAACTGTTTTTT.

The chain employs TRBV29-1 and TRBJ2-3, with TRBD2 identical over 14 bases. This CDR3 spans 16 amino acids. The germline V gene encodes CDR1 SQVTM and CDR2 ANQGSEA. V shed 5 bases, J shed 2 bases, and the junction held 6 bases outside the gene matches. The CDR3 spells CSVPGLAGAPTDTQYF. The DNA of the CDR3 is TGCAGCGTTCCGGGACTAGCGGGAGCCCCCACAGATACGCAGTATTTT.

The rearrangement joins TRBV19 to TRBJ1-1; TRBD1 aligns across 8 bases. The CDR3 loop spans 13 amino acids. V was pared by 4 bases and J by 4 bases, with 2 bases of the junction left unmatched. Germline CDR1 LNHDA, CDR2 SQIVND (reference sequence). CDR3 loop: CASSSRGPTEAFF. CDR3 DNA sequence: TGTGCCAGTAGTAGCAGGGGGCCCACTGAAGCTTTCTTT.

The chain combines TRBV7-3 with TRBJ2-5; 7 bases agree with TRBD2. Germline values: CDR1 SGHTA, CDR2 FQGTGA. This CDR3 region has 15 residues. V shed 3 bases, J shed 1 base, and the junction held 5 bases outside the gene matches. The CDR3 loop is CASSFRASGQETQYF. CDR3 bases: TGTGCCAGCAGCTTCCGTGCTAGCGGCCAAGAGACCCAGTACTTC.

There are a few counts of this clone. This chain connects TRBV6-5 to TRBJ2-3; TRBD1 aligns across 9 bases. CDR3 size: 14 residues. Germline CDR1 MNHEY, CDR2 SVGAGI. V lost 7 bases and J lost 8; bases outside the gene matches: 10. CDR3 nucleotides: TGTGCCAGCACCCGGACAGGGGAGGGCGGTACGCAGTATTTT. It yields the protein CASTRTGEGGTQYF.

V usage is TRBV30 and J usage is TRBJ2-7; D may be TRBD1 (5 bases). The CDR3 covers 16 residues. Germline V gives CDR1 GTSNPN, CDR2 SVGIG (reference sequence). Trimming left V 0 bases short and J 1 base short, with 16 bases between. The CDR3 spells CAWSVLLGRASYEQYF. As DNA, the CDR3 is TGTGCCTGGAGTGTATTGCTGGGCAGGGCTTCCTACGAGCAGTACTTC. The full variable domain, completed using reference TRBV30 and TRBJ2-7, is SQTIHQWPATLVQPVGSPLSLECTVEGTSNPNLYWYRQAAGRGLQLLFYSVGIGQISSEVPQNLSASRPQDRQFILSSKKLLLSDSGFYLCAWSVLLGRASYEQYFGPGTRLTVT.

V usage is TRBV10-1 and J usage is TRBJ2-2; tentative D call: TRBD2 (6 bases). Germline-derived CDR1 and CDR2 are WNHNN and SYGVQD (reference sequence). The CDR3 is 13 residues long. V lost 6 bases and J lost 5, with 10 bases in between. CDR3 loop: CASRHRGTGELFF. Here the CDR3 DNA reads TGCGCCAGCAGACACCGGGGGACCGGGGAGCTGTTTTTT.

This clone was seen a few times. The J gene is TRBJ1-2, the V gene TRBV9, with 7 bases lining up with TRBD1. V was clipped by 4 bases and J by 0 bases; unmatched bases: 9. In germline, CDR1 is SGDLS, CDR2 YYNGEE. The CDR3 loop spans 16 amino acids. CDR3 amino acids: CASSPGTALTNYGYTF. CDR3 bases: TGTGCCAGCAGCCCGGGGACAGCTCTTACTAACTATGGCTACACCTTC.

The genes are TRBV4-1 and TRBJ2-5, with 10 nucleotides matching TRBD1. This CDR3 comprises 16 residues. Germline V gene lookup returns CDR1 MGHRA and CDR2 YSYEKL. V lost 3 bases, J lost 2 bases, and 6 bases stayed unmatched. The CDR3 DNA reads as TGCGCCAGCAGCCAGTGGGGACAGGGGCATCAAGAGACCCAGTACTTC. It specifies CASSQWGQGHQETQYF.

The J gene is TRBJ1-2, the V gene TRBV30; no reliable D call. The CDR3 has 13 residues. V was shortened by 0 bases and J by 0 bases, with 5 bases between the two germline ends. The germline V gene has CDR1 GTSNPN and CDR2 SVGIG (reference sequence). CDR3 loop: CAWSVGANYGYTF. In DNA form, the CDR3 reads TGTGCCTGGAGTGTAGGAGCTAACTATGGCTACACCTTC.

CDR3 bases: TGCGCCAGCAGCACGGACAGGGACACTGAAGCTTTCTTT. It specifies CASSTDRDTEAFF. The chain couples TRBV4-1 to TRBJ1-1; 8 bases line up with TRBD1. The CDR3 is made up of 13 amino acids. Looked up from germline, CDR1 is MGHRA and CDR2 is YSYEKL. Trimming at V came to 5 bases and at J to 3 bases, leaving 2 bases not matched to a gene.

The J gene is TRBJ2-3, the V gene TRBV7-2; TRBD2 matches at 10 bases. CDR1 and CDR2 (germline): SGHTA, FQGNSA. This CDR3 contains 13 residues. V trimming: 6 bases; J trimming: 4 bases; junction bases outside the gene matches: 1. CDR3 DNA sequence: TGTGCCAGCAGGGGACTAGCGCCAGATACGCAGTATTTT. It specifies CASRGLAPDTQYF.

This sequence joins TRBV5-8 and TRBJ2-7; tentatively, D is TRBD1 (5 bases). Trimming left V 2 bases short and J 0 bases short, with 12 bases between. CDR3 size: 15 residues. The germline gives CDR1 SGHTS, CDR2 YDEGEE. In DNA form, the CDR3 reads TGTGCCAGCAGCTTAGGGGTAAGGAGCTCCTACGAGCAGTACTTC. Translation: CASSLGVRSSYEQYF.

V gene TRBV5-1 combines with J gene TRBJ2-7; tentatively, D is TRBD1 (8 bases). This CDR3 spans 19 amino acids. Trimming shortened V by 4 bases and J by 5 bases, and 31 bases separated the two germline ends. Per germline, CDR1 SGHRS and CDR2 YFSETQ. This CDR3 reads CASSRGFSTGGGIPDEQYF. For the CDR3, the DNA is TGCGCCAGCAGCCGGGGGTTTTCTACAGGGGGGGGAATACCGGACGAGCAGTACTTC.

J is TRBJ1-5 and V is TRBV19; 7 nucleotides agree with TRBD1. The CDR3 is 18 residues long. The trim removed 5 bases at V and 0 bases at J, leaving 13 bases unmatched. Looked up from germline, CDR1 is LNHDA and CDR2 is SQIVND (reference sequence). Here the CDR3 DNA reads TGTGCCAGTAGTCACGGACCAATACAGGGGTATAGCAATCAGCCCCAGCATTTT. Protein sequence: CASSHGPIQGYSNQPQHF.

The CDR3 region is CASSTHTGSTYGYTF. CDR3 bases: TGTGCCAGCAGCACCCACACAGGGTCCACCTATGGCTACACCTTC. The chain recombines TRBV27 with TRBJ1-2; TRBD1 might be the D (6 bases). CDR3 length: 15 amino acids. V was clipped by 6 bases and J by 4 bases, with 18 bases between them. The germline gives CDR1 MNHEY, CDR2 SMNVEV (reference sequence).

The rearrangement uses TRBV27 and TRBJ1-5; no reliable D call. CDR1 is MNHEY and CDR2 is SMNVEV in the germline V gene (reference sequence). The CDR3 is 14 amino acids. Trimming pared 4 bases from V and 2 bases from J, leaving 9 bases between. This CDR3 reads CASSSVAGNQPQHF. DNA for the CDR3: TGTGCCAGCAGTTCGGTCGCGGGCAATCAGCCCCAGCATTTT.

The V gene is TRBV4-1, the J gene TRBJ1-2, with a weak D call TRBD1 (6 bases). The germline V and J ends were trimmed by 0 bases and 5 bases, with 13 bases remaining between them. The CDR3 extends over 15 amino acids. Germline loops: CDR1 MGHRA, CDR2 YSYEKL. The CDR3 loop reads CASSQDTSRGYGYTF. In nucleotides, the CDR3 is TGCGCCAGCAGCCAAGATACTTCCAGGGGTTATGGCTACACCTTC.

This chain joins TRBV7-2 and TRBJ2-7; D uncertain. Trimming shortened V by 1 base and J by 3 bases, and 10 bases separated the two germline ends. In germline, CDR1 is SGHTA, CDR2 FQGNSA. The CDR3 is 14 residues long. CDR3 bases: TGTGCCAGCAGCTTAGATCTGGGCAGCTACGAGCAGTACTTC. Residues: CASSLDLGSYEQYF.

This sequence joins TRBV2 and TRBJ2-4, with a possible D match to TRBD2 (6 bases). The CDR3 consists of 15 residues. V gave up 3 bases and J gave up 3 bases, with 12 bases separating them. Germline V gene lookup returns CDR1 SNHLY and CDR2 FYNNEI. The CDR3 spells CASSESGVGKNIQYF. The DNA for the CDR3 is TGTGCCAGCAGTGAGTCGGGGGTGGGCAAAAACATTCAGTACTTC.

The chain recombines TRBV27 with TRBJ1-1, with D maybe TRBD1 (6 bases). V was clipped by 6 bases and J by 9 bases, with 17 bases between them. CDR3 length: 13 amino acids. Germline lookup yields CDR1 MNHEY and CDR2 SMNVEV (reference sequence). The CDR3 coding sequence is TGTGCCAGCAGAGGGACACGGGGCAGGAAAGCTTTCTTT. Its translation is CASRGTRGRKAFF.

The V gene is TRBV4-1, the J gene TRBJ2-5, with D possibly being TRBD2 (5 bases). The germline V gene has CDR1 MGHRA and CDR2 YSYEKL. The CDR3 runs to 16 residues. Trimming took 3 bases from V and 3 from J, leaving 17 bases between them. CDR3 protein: CASSQKRGLTEETQYF. The CDR3, as DNA: TGCGCCAGCAGCCAGAAACGGGGTCTCACTGAAGAGACCCAGTACTTC.

The chain couples TRBV7-2 to TRBJ2-7, with 7 bases identical to TRBD1. Losses at the gene ends were 5 bases for V and 3 bases for J; bases not matched to a gene: 7. The length of the CDR3 is 14 residues. Germline loops: CDR1 SGHTA, CDR2 FQGNSA. The CDR3 sequence is CASSHRGPDYEQYF. The CDR3 bases are TGTGCCAGCAGCCACAGGGGCCCTGACTACGAGCAGTACTTC.